The 32 T cell receptor beta chains reported below all come from one sample, sequenced in a study of T-cell memory formation after mild COVID-19. From the 5' RACE reads, TCRdb called clonotypes with MiXCR, one entry per CDR3 protein. The sample includes fewer than 250,000 distinct CDR3 sequences, roughly 30% seen only once; the top ten take approximately 10%. Sequenced material: PBMCs or a T cell subset sorted from them (not recorded which). The source is an adult woman who had mild COVID-19 (a few samples of this study predate the infection). Cell type and time point are not known.

V is TRBV6-5 and J is TRBJ2-7; 7 bases are a match to TRBD2. This CDR3 contains 13 residues. Trimming removed 3 bases from V and 3 bases from J; junction bases left unmatched: 2. Germline V gives CDR1 MNHEY, CDR2 SVGAGI. CDR3 DNA sequence: TGTGCCAGCAGTTATCGGGGGGTCTACGAGCAGTACTTC. This codes for CASSYRGVYEQYF.

V and J are TRBV6-5 and TRBJ2-2; D gene uncertain. CDR3 length equals 12 residues. V was trimmed by 6 bases and J by 2 bases, leaving 4 bases between them. Germline loops: CDR1 MNHEY, CDR2 SVGAGI. The CDR3 is CASRRNTGELFF. The CDR3 DNA sequence: TGTGCCAGCAGGAGAAACACCGGGGAGCTGTTTTTT.

The J gene is TRBJ2-7, the V gene TRBV5-1, with 7 bases aligning to TRBD1. The ends lost 4 bases at V and 1 base at J; junction bases unmatched: 5. CDR1 and CDR2 (germline): SGHRS, YFSETQ. The CDR3 totals 14 residues. This CDR3 reads CASSPRDRSYEQYF. CDR3 coding DNA: TGCGCCAGCAGCCCCCGGGACAGATCCTACGAGCAGTACTTC.

This chain links TRBV20-1 with TRBJ2-1; possible D gene TRBD2, 5 bases. This CDR3 region has 16 residues. Trimming took 4 bases from V and 2 from J, leaving 18 bases between them. Per the germline V gene, CDR1 is DFQATT and CDR2 is SNEGSKA (reference sequence). CDR3 amino acids: CSAIARSGTTYNEQFF. CDR3 nucleotides: TGCAGTGCTATTGCCCGAAGCGGTACGACCTACAATGAGCAGTTCTTC.

This clonotype was picked up a small number of times. The rearrangement joins TRBV29-1 to TRBJ2-2; the D gene could be TRBD1 or TRBD2 (5 bases each). V shed 0 bases and J shed 7 bases, with 15 bases lying between them. This CDR3 spans 15 amino acids. Germline V CDR1 and CDR2: SQVTM, ANQGSEA. CDR3 sequence: CSVEERRGGFGELFF. CDR3 in DNA: TGCAGCGTTGAAGAAAGGCGTGGGGGTTTCGGGGAGCTGTTTTTT.

In this sample, this clonotype turned up a few times. The chain joins TRBV25-1 to TRBJ2-5; D might be TRBD1 or TRBD2, each matching 5 bases. Germline values: CDR1 MGHDK, CDR2 SYGVNS. CDR3 size: 17 residues. The V gene lost 2 bases and the J gene lost 0 bases, with 16 bases spanning the gap. The CDR3 reads CASSEGDLSGYQETQYF. CDR3 in DNA: TGTGCCAGCAGTGAAGGGGACCTTTCGGGGTACCAAGAGACCCAGTACTTC.

The chain recombines TRBV19 with TRBJ2-1; D not certain. The germline V and J ends were trimmed by 3 bases and 0 bases, with 9 bases remaining between them. This CDR3 region has 15 residues. The germline gives CDR1 LNHDA, CDR2 SQIVND (reference sequence). The CDR3: CASSILPFSYNEQFF. The CDR3 DNA reads TGTGCCAGTAGTATCTTGCCGTTCTCCTACAATGAGCAGTTCTTC.

V gene TRBV20-1 combines with J gene TRBJ2-3, with D perhaps TRBD1 (6 bases). The V gene's germline CDR1 is DFQATT and CDR2 SNEGSKA (reference sequence). V dropped 4 bases and J dropped 3 bases, with 14 bases sitting between them. CDR3 length equals 14 residues. This chain's CDR3 is CSATNREGTDTQYF. The CDR3 nucleotides read TGCAGTGCTACCAACAGGGAAGGTACAGATACGCAGTATTTT.

This clonotype was counted only a few times. V is TRBV6-2 or TRBV6-3 and J is TRBJ2-4; the D gene is possibly TRBD2 (7 bases). CDR1 and CDR2 (germline): MNHEY, SVGEGT. V was pared by 0 bases and J by 1 base, with 16 bases between. This CDR3 has 18 amino acids. Here the CDR3 DNA reads TGTGCCAGCAGTTACTCGTACGGGGGGCCCATGGCCAAAAACATTCAGTACTTC. This gives the protein CASSYSYGGPMAKNIQYF.

This clonotype was recorded a few times. The V and J genes are TRBV7-9 and TRBJ2-7, with 7 bases lining up with TRBD2. V gave up 5 bases and J gave up 0 bases; unmatched junction bases: 10. Per germline, CDR1 SEHNR and CDR2 FQNEAQ (reference sequence). The length of the CDR3 is 16 residues. Here the CDR3 DNA reads TGTGCCAGCAGCCCGACCGGGGGGTATAGCTCCTACGAGCAGTACTTC. Translated, it gives CASSPTGGYSSYEQYF.

The V gene is TRBV30, the J gene TRBJ1-2; a possible D gene is TRBD1 (6 bases). V shed 0 bases and J shed 0 bases, with 8 bases lying between them. There are 14 residues in the CDR3. CDR1 GTSNPN and CDR2 SVGIG come from the germline V gene (reference sequence). CDR3 bases: TGTGCCTGGAGTGTTGGACAGACTAACTATGGCTACACCTTC. As protein: CAWSVGQTNYGYTF.

This clonotype showed up just a few times. The rearrangement uses TRBV29-1 and TRBJ2-5, with D possibly being TRBD2 (7 bases). Germline values: CDR1 SQVTM, CDR2 ANQGSEA. V shed 4 bases and J shed 5 bases, with 26 bases lying between them. The CDR3 covers 17 residues. CDR3 protein: CSVGGGRAGVQDETQYF. The CDR3 nucleotides are TGCAGCGTTGGAGGGGGGAGGGCCGGTGTCCAGGACGAGACCCAGTACTTC.

The DNA for the CDR3 is TGTGCCAGCAGCTCTCTAGCGTCGGATGAGCAGTTCTTC. Translated: CASSSLASDEQFF. This rearrangement joins TRBV7-6 to TRBJ2-1; a possible D gene is TRBD2 (6 bases). The germline V gene has CDR1 SGHVS and CDR2 FNYEAQ. This CDR3 has 13 residues. V lost 4 bases and J 8 bases, leaving 12 bases between the germline ends.

The rearrangement links TRBV19 to TRBJ2-7; 7 nucleotides line up with TRBD2. V trimming: 3 bases; J trimming: 2 bases; junction bases outside the gene matches: 7. CDR3 length: 15 amino acids. Germline assignment: CDR1 LNHDA and CDR2 SQIVND (reference sequence). The CDR3, as DNA: TGTGCCAGTAGTATGGGGGGGACGAACACCTACGAGCAGTACTTC. Protein sequence: CASSMGGTNTYEQYF.

This clonotype has just a few counts. This chain uses TRBV30 with TRBJ2-2; D is unresolved. Looked up from germline, CDR1 is GTSNPN and CDR2 is SVGIG (reference sequence). The V end lost 2 bases, the J end lost 3 bases, and 7 bases lay between the germline ends. This CDR3 has 13 residues. The CDR3, as DNA: TGTGCCTGGAGTCGACCGGACACCGGGGAGCTGTTTTTT. Its protein product is CAWSRPDTGELFF.

The rearrangement joins TRBV7-3 to TRBJ2-1; a possible D gene is TRBD1 (5 bases). V was shortened by 2 bases and J by 8 bases, with 7 bases between the two germline ends. The germline V gene has CDR1 SGHTA and CDR2 FQGTGA. The CDR3 loop spans 12 amino acids. CDR3 amino acids: CASSLDSYEQFF. For the CDR3, the DNA is TGTGCCAGCAGCTTAGACAGCTATGAGCAGTTCTTC. Combining the CDR3 with reference TRBV7-3 and TRBJ2-1 gives the whole variable domain GAGVSQTPSNKVTEKGKYVELRCDPISGHTALYWYRQSLGQGPEFLIYFQGTGAADDSGLPNDRFFAVRPEGSVSTLKIQRTERGDSAVYLCASSLDSYEQFFGPGTRLTVL.

In this sample, this clonotype turned up a few times. This chain joins TRBV7-2 and TRBJ2-1; TRBD2 agrees at 11 bases. The CDR3 is made up of 15 amino acids. Looked up from germline, CDR1 is SGHTA and CDR2 is FQGNSA. Losses at the gene ends were 5 bases for V and 7 bases for J; bases not matched to a gene: 7. The DNA of the CDR3 is TGTGCCAGCAGCCCCGCATGGACTAGCGGGAATGAGCAGTTCTTC. Translating gives CASSPAWTSGNEQFF.

The chain has TRBV5-5 and TRBJ2-7; a weak D match, TRBD2 (5 bases). Trimming cost V 0 bases and J 7 bases, with 14 bases left between them. Germline assignment: CDR1 SGHKS and CDR2 YYEKEE (reference sequence). The CDR3 contains 14 residues. CDR3 nucleotide sequence: TGTGCCAGCAGCTTGGCCTCGGGGATAACGGAGCAGTACTTC. Encoded protein: CASSLASGITEQYF.

The chain links TRBV29-1 to TRBJ1-5; 9 nucleotides match TRBD1. The CDR3 consists of 14 residues. V dropped 6 bases and J dropped 7; count of bases not matched to a gene: 10. The germline V gene encodes CDR1 SQVTM and CDR2 ANQGSEA. The chain's CDR3 is CSVVGTGFRQPQHF. The CDR3 region has the DNA TGCAGCGTGGTCGGGACAGGGTTCCGGCAGCCCCAGCATTTT.

This clonotype came up a few times. The chain joins TRBV5-1 to TRBJ2-7, with D perhaps given as TRBD1 or TRBD2 (5 bases each). Germline values: CDR1 SGHRS, CDR2 YFSETQ. The CDR3 has 15 amino acids. V was trimmed by 4 bases and J by 7 bases, leaving 21 bases between them. CDR3 amino acids: CASSPSSRAEGEQYF. The CDR3 region has the DNA TGCGCCAGCAGCCCCTCCTCCAGGGCCGAGGGAGAGCAGTACTTC.

The sample holds a few counts of this clonotype. The chain links TRBV6-1 to TRBJ2-3; D not certain. The CDR3 is made up of 13 amino acids. Trimming removed 7 bases at V and 8 bases at J, with 16 bases between. The germline V gene encodes CDR1 MNHNS and CDR2 SASEGT. CDR3 sequence: CASTETAWGTQYF. CDR3 nucleotide sequence: TGTGCCAGCACTGAGACTGCTTGGGGTACGCAGTATTTT.

This clonotype was seen a handful of times. The chain links TRBV5-1 to TRBJ2-1, with D perhaps TRBD2 (5 bases). Germline CDR1 reads SGHRS; CDR2 reads YFSETQ. Deletions cut 5 bases from V and 4 bases from J, with 13 bases between. This CDR3 comprises 14 residues. The CDR3 here is CASRIGGEYNEQFF. The DNA for the CDR3 is TGCGCCAGCAGAATTGGTGGGGAGTACAATGAGCAGTTCTTC. The complete variable domain, with remaining parts taken from reference TRBV5-1 and TRBJ2-1, reads KAGVTQTPRYLIKTRGQQVTLSCSPISGHRSVSWYQQTPGQGLQFLFEYFSETQRNKGNFPGRFSGRQFSNSRSEMNVSTLELGDSALYLCASRIGGEYNEQFFGPGTRLTVL.

This chain links TRBV6-5 with TRBJ2-7; D tentatively fits TRBD1 or TRBD2 (5 bases each). The CDR3 sequence is 14 residues long. The germline V gene encodes CDR1 MNHEY and CDR2 SVGAGI. Trimming removed 6 bases at V and 4 bases at J, with 16 bases between. The CDR3 coding sequence is TGTGCCAGCAGCAACTCGGGACCGATGTACGAGCAGTACTTC. Its protein product is CASSNSGPMYEQYF.

This chain uses TRBV11-2 with TRBJ2-3; a possible D gene is TRBD2 (7 bases). Germline loops: CDR1 SGHAT, CDR2 FQNNGV. Trimming shortened V by 4 bases and J by 0 bases, and 17 bases separated the two germline ends. CDR3 length equals 17 residues. CDR3 residues: CASSSEGGGASTDTQYF. CDR3 bases: TGTGCCAGCAGCTCAGAGGGCGGGGGCGCGAGCACAGATACGCAGTATTTT. Complete variable domain (other parts from reference TRBV11-2 and TRBJ2-3): EAGVAQSPRYKIIEKRQSVAFWCNPISGHATLYWYQQILGQGPKLLIQFQNNGVVDDSQLPKDRFSAERLKGVDSTLKIQPAKLEDSAVYLCASSSEGGGASTDTQYFGPGTRLTVL.

A few counts support this clonotype. J is TRBJ1-2 and V is TRBV20-1; the D gene is possibly TRBD1 (5 bases). V was cut by 3 bases and J by 5 bases, with 13 bases left in between. Germline-derived CDR1 and CDR2 are DFQATT and SNEGSKA (reference sequence). This CDR3 is 13 amino acids long. CDR3: CSASRRARYGYTF. The CDR3 DNA sequence: TGCAGTGCTAGTCGCAGGGCTAGGTATGGCTACACCTTC.

The chain recombines TRBV6-2 or TRBV6-3 with TRBJ2-7, with 11 bases lining up with TRBD2. Losses at the gene ends were 6 bases for V and 6 bases for J; bases not matched to a gene: 4. The CDR3 contains 13 residues. From germline, CDR1 is MNHEY and CDR2 SVGEGT. CDR3 coding DNA: TGTGCCAGCAGAGGGACTAGCGGTGGCGAGCAGTACTTC. The encoded protein is CASRGTSGGEQYF.

The chain couples TRBV27 to TRBJ2-1; 7 nucleotides align to TRBD1. Germline V gene data show CDR1 as MNHEY and CDR2 as SMNVEV (reference sequence). The CDR3 runs to 16 residues. V lost 4 bases and J lost 7; bases outside the gene matches: 13. This chain's CDR3 is CASSSWMRGRGNEQFF. In DNA form, the CDR3 reads TGTGCCAGCAGTTCCTGGATGAGGGGGCGCGGGAATGAGCAGTTCTTC.

The V gene is TRBV7-9, the J gene TRBJ2-7, with D possibly matching TRBD2 (7 bases). Trimming cost V 1 base and J 4 bases, with 17 bases left between them. Germline loops: CDR1 SEHNR, CDR2 FQNEAQ (reference sequence). The CDR3 is 16 residues long. The CDR3 is CASSLVWRGPNYEQYF. CDR3 bases: TGTGCCAGCAGCTTAGTTTGGCGGGGGCCCAATTACGAGCAGTACTTC.

The rearrangement links TRBV29-1 to TRBJ2-7, with 11 bases that match TRBD2. J lost 2 bases, V lost 3 bases, and 3 bases had no gene match. Germline CDR1 SQVTM, CDR2 ANQGSEA. The CDR3 is 14 amino acids. The CDR3 loop reads CSVELAGGTYEQYF. CDR3 coding DNA: TGCAGCGTTGAGCTAGCGGGAGGTACCTACGAGCAGTACTTC.

The chain carries TRBV11-2 and TRBJ2-1; 16 bases fit TRBD2. Trimming cost V 1 base and J 2 bases; bases outside gene matches: 8. The CDR3 consists of 20 residues. Germline V CDR1 and CDR2: SGHAT, FQNNGV. The CDR3 DNA reads as TGTGCCAGCAGCTTAGTCCCGGGACTAGCGGGGGGGTTTCCCTACAATGAGCAGTTCTTC. Protein: CASSLVPGLAGGFPYNEQFF.

The gene calls are TRBV4-3 and TRBJ2-7; TRBD2 agrees at 7 bases. CDR3 length: 15 amino acids. V lost 0 bases and J lost 1; bases outside the gene matches: 3. In germline, CDR1 is LGHNA, CDR2 YSLEER. The DNA for the CDR3 is TGCGCCAGCAGCCAAGACGGGGGGAGGTCCTACGAGCAGTACTTC. Protein sequence: CASSQDGGRSYEQYF.

The rearrangement uses TRBV5-4 and TRBJ1-1, with TRBD1 identical over 7 bases. The CDR3 contains 13 residues. The V gene end was trimmed by 10 bases and the J gene end by 4 bases; junction bases not matched to a gene: 10. CDR1 is SGHNT, CDR2 YYREEE, per germline (reference sequence). The CDR3 protein is CADNRGGGTEAFF. The CDR3 DNA reads as TGTGCCGATAACAGGGGAGGGGGCACTGAAGCTTTCTTT.